The clone carrying this TCR beta chain was seen just once. Its antigen is unknown. V dropped 3 bases and J dropped 1 base, with 6 bases sitting between them. The CDR3 is made up of 13 amino acids. Germline-derived CDR1 and CDR2 are SGHNT and YENEEA. The data were taken from a study of cytotoxic CD8 clonotypes in ibrutinib-treated CLL. Study context: Response samples were drawn at a median of approximately 11 months of treatment, range 6 to 36. The study recorded mean values of approximately 260,000 productive templates and 90,000 to 100,000 productive rearrangements per sample. Points from the study as a whole: Baseline-level clonality went beyond age-matched healthy donors and moved in step with circulating CD8+ T-cell counts.

This table comes from immunoSEQ multiplex PCR, and its TCRdb copy is limited to in-frame clones, with some not included. Of about 120,000 clones in the sample, approximately 56% were seen once. The specimen comprised PBMCs, sampled after 24 months of ibrutinib treatment. J is TRBJ1-1 and V is TRBV11-3; D is uncertain. This TCR was recovered from a human donor with chronic lymphocytic leukemia. Here the CDR3 reads CASSFSSNTEAFF. The CDR3 DNA is TGTGCCAGCAGCTTTTCCTCGAACACTGAAGCTTTCTTT.